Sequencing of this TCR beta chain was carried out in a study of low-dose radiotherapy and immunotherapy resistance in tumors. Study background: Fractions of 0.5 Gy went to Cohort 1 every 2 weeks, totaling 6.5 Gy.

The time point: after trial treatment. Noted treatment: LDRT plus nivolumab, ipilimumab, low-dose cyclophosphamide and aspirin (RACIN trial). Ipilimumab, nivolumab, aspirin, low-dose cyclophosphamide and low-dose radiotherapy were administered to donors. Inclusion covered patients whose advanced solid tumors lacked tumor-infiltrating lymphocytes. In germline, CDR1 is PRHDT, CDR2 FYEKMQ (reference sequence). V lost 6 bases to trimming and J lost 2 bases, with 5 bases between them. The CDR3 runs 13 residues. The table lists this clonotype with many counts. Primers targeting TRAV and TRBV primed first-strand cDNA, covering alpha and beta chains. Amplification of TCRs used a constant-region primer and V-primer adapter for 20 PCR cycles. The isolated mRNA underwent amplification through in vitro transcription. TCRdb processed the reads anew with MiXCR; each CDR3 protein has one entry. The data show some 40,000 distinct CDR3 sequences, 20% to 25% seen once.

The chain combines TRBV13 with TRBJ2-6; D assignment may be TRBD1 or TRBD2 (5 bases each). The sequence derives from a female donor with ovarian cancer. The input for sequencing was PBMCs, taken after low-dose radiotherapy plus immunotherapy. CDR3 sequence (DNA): TGTGCCAGCAGGGGGGCTGGGGCCAACGTCCTGACTTTC. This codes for CASRGAGANVLTF.